A selection of T cell receptor beta chains follows, all from one sample in a study of blood T cell repertoires in COVID-19. The table came from immunoSEQ multiplex PCR; TCRdb's copy has only in-frame clones and leaves some out. The table includes about 270,000 clones, less than 90% detected once. Input material: peripheral blood. These receptors all come from a woman in her 30s with COVID-19, enrolled during active disease. CDR3s include the opening cysteine and the closing phenylalanine or tryptophan. Clone size is not always given. Where it is, it says once, few, many or a class for expanded clones.

CDR3: CASSRTRGADNSPLHF
size: -
J: TRBJ1-6
V: TRBV27

CDR3: CASSPRQGARTEAFF
size: -
J: TRBJ1-1
V: TRBV5-4

CDR3: CATLPGGDTGELFF
size: -
J: TRBJ2-2
V: TRBV6-5

CDR3: CASSKGLAGLWEDNEQFF
size: once
J: TRBJ2-1
V: TRBV6-2/TRBV6-3

CDR3: CAISDPGVGGYTF
size: -
J: TRBJ1-2
V: TRBV10-3

CDR3: CASSSGQGVHEQYF
size: -
J: TRBJ2-7
V: TRBV7-6

CDR3: CASSLTTGQPQHF
size: few
J: TRBJ1-5
V: TRBV4-1

CDR3: CASRRTGVNEKLFF
size: once
J: TRBJ1-4
V: TRBV27

CDR3: CASSPGMKRNYGYTF
size: -
J: TRBJ1-2
V: TRBV18

CDR3: CASSPRSGQIQETQYF
size: -
J: TRBJ2-5
V: TRBV11-2

CDR3: CASSQDYARPSYEQYF
size: -
J: TRBJ2-7
V: TRBV4-1

CDR3: CASSLDLEGSNTEAFF
size: -
J: TRBJ1-1
V: TRBV7-6

CDR3: CASSARWSGGVETQYF
size: -
J: TRBJ2-5
V: TRBV7-8

CDR3: CASSLGRQGDTQYF
size: -
J: TRBJ2-3
V: TRBV7-9

CDR3: CASSSRPQGNSPLHF
size: -
J: TRBJ1-6
V: TRBV7-2

CDR3: CASSQGGKTQYF
size: -
J: TRBJ2-5
V: TRBV4-1

CDR3: CSASVLAGEQFF
size: -
J: TRBJ2-1
V: TRBV20-1

CDR3: CASSKAGGKETQYF
size: -
J: TRBJ2-5
V: TRBV5-1

CDR3: CASSQDRPYNEQFF
size: few
J: TRBJ2-1
V: TRBV3-1/TRBV3-2

CDR3: CASSFQADSTDTQYF
size: -
J: TRBJ2-3
V: TRBV5-1

CDR3: CASSLGGQGNTGELFF
size: -
J: TRBJ2-2
V: TRBV5-6

CDR3: CASSRGTSTLNQPQHF
size: once
J: TRBJ1-5
V: TRBV5-8

CDR3: CASSLFTGQETQYF
size: -
J: TRBJ2-5
V: TRBV27

CDR3: CASSLGQGREQFF
size: -
J: TRBJ2-1
V: TRBV11-3

CDR3: CASSPSDYDQPQHF
size: -
J: TRBJ1-5
V: TRBV18

CDR3: CASSLGGGSYEQYF
size: once
J: TRBJ2-7
V: TRBV5-1

CDR3: CASSLSGETQYF
size: -
J: TRBJ2-5
V: TRBV27

CDR3: CASSIKARVGGYTF
size: few
J: TRBJ1-2
V: TRBV19

CDR3: CSASPSGKETQYF
size: -
J: TRBJ2-5
V: TRBV20-1

CDR3: CASNPDRVRYEQYF
size: -
J: TRBJ2-7
V: TRBV6-2/TRBV6-3

CDR3: CATSTRGQGNTGELFF
size: -
J: TRBJ2-2
V: TRBV24-1

CDR3: CASSLTTTDTQYF
size: -
J: TRBJ2-3
V: TRBV4-2

CDR3: CASSLVVRREQFF
size: -
J: TRBJ2-1
V: TRBV7-4

CDR3: CASSLRQGFAGELFF
size: -
J: TRBJ2-2
V: TRBV27

CDR3: CASSYSRTGHNEQFF
size: -
J: TRBJ2-1
V: TRBV6-5

CDR3: CASSLRDRGMGTEAFF
size: -
J: TRBJ1-1
V: TRBV13

CDR3: CASSSTTSGGSTDTQYF
size: -
J: TRBJ2-3
V: TRBV7-9

CDR3: CATSDPRTGQKTQYF
size: once
J: TRBJ2-5
V: TRBV24-1

CDR3: CAWRGGDRADYEQYF
size: once
J: TRBJ2-7
V: TRBV30

CDR3: CASSRGGTIYF
size: -
J: TRBJ1-3
V: TRBV19

CDR3: CASSLTGGAFEQFF
size: -
J: TRBJ2-1
V: TRBV7-6

CDR3: CASSLVGPSMDNEQFF
size: -
J: TRBJ2-1
V: TRBV11-2

CDR3: CASSLRQEGEKLFF
size: -
J: TRBJ1-4
V: TRBV5-6

CDR3: CASSQARAYEQYF
size: once
J: TRBJ2-7
V: TRBV4-1

CDR3: CASSSDRVGEKLFF
size: -
J: TRBJ1-4
V: TRBV19

CDR3: CASSQEWQNYGYTF
size: -
J: TRBJ1-2
V: TRBV3-1/TRBV3-2

CDR3: CASSPGLRNYGYTF
size: -
J: TRBJ1-2
V: TRBV18

CDR3: CASSGRQPFSYNEQFF
size: -
J: TRBJ2-1
V: TRBV5-1

CDR3: CASSAGGNYGYTF
size: -
J: TRBJ1-2
V: TRBV5-1

CDR3: CASSYSGTANSPLHF
size: -
J: TRBJ1-6
V: TRBV6-5